This T cell receptor (beta chain) was observed in a study of blood T cells in healthy people across ages. Together with a sample-barcoded 5' primer, a J-beta primer mix was included in a second PCR lasting about 7 to 11 cycles. One entry per CDR3 protein results from TCRdb running MiXCR on the 5' RACE reads. Of about 1,400,000 distinct CDR3 sequences in the sample, around 39% were seen once. This clonotype was sampled from a woman in her late teens or twenties in good health. Sequenced: blood.

In nucleotides, the CDR3 is TGCAGTGCTAGAGATGGGACAAAGAGTTTTAATTCACCCCTCCACTTT. Its translation is CSARDGTKSFNSPLHF. This chain connects TRBV20-1 to TRBJ1-6, with TRBD1 as a possible D gene (6 bases). This CDR3 has 16 amino acids. V gave up 0 bases and J gave up 6 bases, with 15 bases separating them. In germline, CDR1 is DFQATT, CDR2 SNEGSKA (reference sequence).